The 2 T cell receptor beta chains listed next were all sequenced from one sample in a study of response to subunit inactivated influenza vaccine. Using its own MiXCR run on the RT-PCR reads, TCRdb lists one record per CDR3 protein. The sample has around 580,000 distinct CDR3 sequences; 12% to 15% are singletons. Source: PBMCs from blood, taken 11 to 12 days after vaccination. The receptors come from a man in his fifties who received an inactivated influenza vaccine.

This clonotype was observed a few times. The chain has TRBV20-1 and TRBJ1-2; no definite D call. The germline V gene encodes CDR1 DFQATT and CDR2 SNEGSKA (reference sequence). V lost 0 bases, J lost 4 bases, and 9 bases lay in between. The CDR3 spans 13 residues. The CDR3 protein is CSARDFTGYGYTF. Written as DNA, the CDR3 is TGCAGTGCTAGAGATTTTACTGGCTATGGCTACACCTTC.

This clonotype was observed a few times. This chain links TRBV5-1 with TRBJ2-2; D tentatively fits TRBD1 or TRBD2 (5 bases each). The germline CDR1 and CDR2 sequences are SGHRS and YFSETQ. The CDR3 sequence is 13 residues long. Trimming took off 3 bases at V and 5 bases at J, with 8 bases between the two ends. CDR3 residues: CASSSGTTGELFF. CDR3 coding DNA: TGCGCCAGCAGCTCAGGGACGACCGGGGAGCTGTTTTTT.